This T cell receptor (beta chain) was obtained from a study of T cells in Graves' hyperthyroidism and ophthalmopathy. Amplification of TCR beta CDR3 regions was performed using RNA transcripts as template. The primer set for the first-round RT-PCR of the TCR CDR3 was HTBI. TCRdb re-called the multiplex PCR reads with MiXCR, one entry per CDR3 protein. The sample carries about 500,000 distinct CDR3 sequences, about a sixth recorded once. Germline V gene lookup returns CDR1 SGHAT and CDR2 FQNNGV. The CDR3 is made up of 15 amino acids. The trim removed 5 bases at V and 3 bases at J, leaving 5 bases unmatched. Patients showing uncontrolled infection, other autoimmune disease, pregnancy or lactation were ineligible. This clonotype was observed at least ten times.

The chain employs TRBV11-2 and TRBJ2-3; 10 bases are a match to TRBD1. The receptor was isolated from a woman between 18 and 29 years old with Graves' ophthalmopathy. Sequencing was carried out using blood. CDR3 sequence: CASSPWTGGTDTQYF. CDR3 DNA sequence: TGTGCCAGCAGCCCCTGGACAGGGGGGACAGATACGCAGTATTTT.